What follows is one T cell receptor (beta chain) and its context. This record comes from a study of blood T cell repertoires in COVID-19. Using immunoSEQ multiplex PCR, the repertoire was profiled, and TCRdb retains in-frame clones only, with some absent. This table has 290,000 or so clones, around 90% appearing once. With V trimmed by 5 bases and J by 2 bases, 10 bases remained unmatched. The CDR3 length is 16 residues. The germline V gene encodes CDR1 SEHNR and CDR2 FQNEAQ (reference sequence). V and J are TRBV7-9 and TRBJ2-5; 8 positions match TRBD2. This TCR was sampled from a woman aged 25 to 39 who had recovered from COVID-19. The sample was PBMCs or T cells enriched from blood (not recorded which). Here the CDR3 reads CASSPGASGQQETQYF. For the CDR3, the DNA is TGTGCCAGCAGCCCAGGGGCTAGCGGGCAACAAGAGACCCAGTACTTC. Full variable domain (rest looked up from reference TRBV7-9 and TRBJ2-5): DTGVSQNPRHKITKRGQNVTFRCDPISEHNRLYWYRQTLGQGPEFLTYFQNEAQLEKSRLLSDRFSAERPKGSFSTLEIQRTEQGDSAMYLCASSPGASGQQETQYFGPGTRLLVL.